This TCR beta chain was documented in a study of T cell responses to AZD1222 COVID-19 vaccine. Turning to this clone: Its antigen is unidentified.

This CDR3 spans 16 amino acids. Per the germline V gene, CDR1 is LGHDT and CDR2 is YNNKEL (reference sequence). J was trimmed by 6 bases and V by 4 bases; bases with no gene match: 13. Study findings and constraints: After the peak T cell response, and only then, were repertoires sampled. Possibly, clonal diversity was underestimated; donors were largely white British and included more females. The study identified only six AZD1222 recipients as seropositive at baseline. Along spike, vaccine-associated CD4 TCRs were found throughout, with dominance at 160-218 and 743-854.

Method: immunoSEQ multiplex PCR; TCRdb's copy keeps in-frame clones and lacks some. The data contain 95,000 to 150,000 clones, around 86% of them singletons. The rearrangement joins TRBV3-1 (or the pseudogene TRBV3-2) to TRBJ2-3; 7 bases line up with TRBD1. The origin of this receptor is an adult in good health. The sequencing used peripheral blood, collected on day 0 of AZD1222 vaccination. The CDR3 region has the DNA TGTGCCAGCAGCCCCCGTGCCAGGGGGATCATGGATACGCAGTATTTT. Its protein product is CASSPRARGIMDTQYF.